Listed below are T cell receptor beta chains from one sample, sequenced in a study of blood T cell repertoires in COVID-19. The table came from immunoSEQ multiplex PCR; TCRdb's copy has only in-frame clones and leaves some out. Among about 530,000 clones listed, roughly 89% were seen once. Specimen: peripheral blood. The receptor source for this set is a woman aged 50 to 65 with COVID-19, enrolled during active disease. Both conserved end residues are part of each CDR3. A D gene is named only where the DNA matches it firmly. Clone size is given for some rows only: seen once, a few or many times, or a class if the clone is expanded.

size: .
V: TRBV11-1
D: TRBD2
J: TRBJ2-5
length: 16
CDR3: CASSSRTRPVRETQYF
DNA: TGTGCCAGCAGCTCCCGGACTAGACCAGTGCGGGAGACCCAGTACTTC

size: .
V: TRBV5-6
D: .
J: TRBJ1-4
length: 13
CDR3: CASSRSVNEKLFF
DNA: TGTGCCAGCAGTCGGAGCGTTAATGAAAAACTGTTTTTT

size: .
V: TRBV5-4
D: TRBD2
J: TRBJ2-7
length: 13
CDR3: CASDRSGGGEQYF
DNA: TGTGCCAGCGATAGAAGCGGGGGGGGCGAGCAGTACTTC

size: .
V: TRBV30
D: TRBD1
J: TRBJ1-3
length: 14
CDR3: CAWTGQPSGNTIYF
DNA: TGTGCCTGGACGGGACAGCCCTCTGGAAACACCATATATTTT

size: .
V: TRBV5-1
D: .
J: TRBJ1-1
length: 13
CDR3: CASSPQANTEAFF
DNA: TGCGCCAGCAGCCCGCAGGCGAACACTGAAGCTTTCTTT

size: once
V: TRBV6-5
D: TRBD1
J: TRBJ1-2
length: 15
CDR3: CASSYSGDSGYGYTF
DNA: TGTGCCAGCAGTTACTCTGGGGACAGTGGCTATGGCTACACCTTC

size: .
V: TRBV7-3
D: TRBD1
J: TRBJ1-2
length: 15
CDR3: CASSLSGTDNYGYTF
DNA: TGTGCCAGCAGCTTGTCCGGGACAGATAACTATGGCTACACCTTC

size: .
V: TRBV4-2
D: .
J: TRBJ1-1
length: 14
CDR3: CASSQEGHSTEAFF
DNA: TGTGCCAGCAGCCAAGAGGGACATTCAACTGAAGCTTTCTTT

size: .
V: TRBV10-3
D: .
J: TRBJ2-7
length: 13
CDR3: CAISETQTYEQYF
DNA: TGTGCCATCAGTGAGACCCAGACTTACGAGCAGTACTTC

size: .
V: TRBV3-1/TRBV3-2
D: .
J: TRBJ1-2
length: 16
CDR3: CASSQEGDLRPYGYTF
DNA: TGTGCCAGCAGCCAAGAGGGGGACTTAAGGCCCTATGGCTACACCTTC

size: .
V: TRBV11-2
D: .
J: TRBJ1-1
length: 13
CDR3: CASSPRSETEAFF
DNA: TGTGCCAGCTCCCCAAGGAGCGAGACTGAAGCTTTCTTT

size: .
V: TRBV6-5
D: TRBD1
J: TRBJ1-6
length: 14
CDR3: CASSNGQDNSPLHF
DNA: TGTGCCAGCTCTAACGGACAGGATAATTCACCCCTCCACTTT

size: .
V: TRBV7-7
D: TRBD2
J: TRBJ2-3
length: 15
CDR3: CASSQGLAVTDTQYF
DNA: TGTGCCAGCAGTCAGGGACTAGCGGTAACAGATACGCAGTATTTT

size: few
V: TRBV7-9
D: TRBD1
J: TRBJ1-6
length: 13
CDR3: CASLGQANSPLHF
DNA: TGTGCCAGCTTAGGACAGGCGAATTCACCCCTCCACTTT

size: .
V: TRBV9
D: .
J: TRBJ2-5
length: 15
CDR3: CASSVSGGGGETQYF
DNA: TGTGCCAGCAGCGTATCAGGTGGTGGTGGAGAGACCCAGTACTTC

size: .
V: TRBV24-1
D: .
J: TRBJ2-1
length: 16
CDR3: CATSDGGLTEYNEQFF
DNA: TGTGCCACCAGTGATGGCGGACTTACCGAATACAATGAGCAGTTCTTC

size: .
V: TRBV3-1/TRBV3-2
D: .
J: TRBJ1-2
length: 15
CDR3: CASSRQQGANYGYTF
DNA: TGTGCCAGCAGCCGCCAACAGGGAGCTAACTATGGCTACACCTTC

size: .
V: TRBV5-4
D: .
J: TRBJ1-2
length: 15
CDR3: CASSLLTGNNYGYTF
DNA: TGTGCCAGCAGCTTGTTAACAGGGAATAACTATGGCTACACCTTC

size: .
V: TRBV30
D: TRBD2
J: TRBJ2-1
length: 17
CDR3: CAWETSGGAGDYNEQFF
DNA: TGTGCCTGGGAGACTAGCGGGGGGGCGGGTGATTACAATGAGCAGTTCTTC

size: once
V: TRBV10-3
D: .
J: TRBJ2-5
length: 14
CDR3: CAIGGGGNQETQYF
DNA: TGTGCCATCGGTGGTGGGGGGAATCAAGAGACCCAGTACTTC

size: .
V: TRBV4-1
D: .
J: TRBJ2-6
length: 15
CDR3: CASSQAGFGANVLTF
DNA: TGCGCCAGCAGCCAAGCGGGGTTTGGGGCCAACGTCCTGACTTTC

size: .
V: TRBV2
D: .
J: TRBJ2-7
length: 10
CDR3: CASRSYEQYF
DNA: TGTGCCAGCCGGTCCTACGAGCAGTACTTC

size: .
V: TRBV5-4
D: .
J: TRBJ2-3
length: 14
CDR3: CASSLDPREDTQYF
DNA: TGTGCCAGCAGCTTGGATCCCCGGGAGGATACGCAGTATTTT

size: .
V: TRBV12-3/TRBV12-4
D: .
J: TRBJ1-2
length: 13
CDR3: CASRRDANYGYTF
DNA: TGTGCCAGCAGGCGAGATGCTAACTATGGCTACACCTTC

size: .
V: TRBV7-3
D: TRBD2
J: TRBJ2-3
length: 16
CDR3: CASSLNHPTSGGTQYF
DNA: TGTGCCAGCAGCTTAAACCACCCCACTAGCGGCGGTACGCAGTATTTT

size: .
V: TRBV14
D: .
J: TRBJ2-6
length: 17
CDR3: CASSRGGTTGGANVLTF
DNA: TGTGCCAGCAGCAGGGGAGGCACAACCGGGGGGGCCAACGTCCTGACTTTC